These 13 T cell receptor beta chains originate from one sample sequenced in a study of T cell responses to AZD1222 COVID-19 vaccine. Profiled with immunoSEQ multiplex PCR; TCRdb holds only in-frame clones, not every one. The table includes 120,000 or so clones, 91% detected once. The starting material was peripheral blood, obtained on day 0 of AZD1222 vaccination. The origin of the receptors is an adult in good health.

Only a few counts were recorded for this clone. This chain uses TRBV4-2 with TRBJ2-7; D remains ambiguous. Trimming pared 0 bases from V and 0 bases from J, leaving 9 bases between. Germline V gene lookup returns CDR1 LGHNA and CDR2 YNFKEQ. This CDR3 has 15 amino acids. The CDR3 here is CASSQDRYFSYEQYF. The CDR3 coding sequence is TGTGCCAGCAGCCAAGACAGGTATTTCTCCTACGAGCAGTACTTC.

This sequence joins TRBV9 and TRBJ2-1; D is ambiguous. Germline-derived CDR1 and CDR2 are SGDLS and YYNGEE. Trimming shortened V by 5 bases and J by 1 base, and 10 bases separated the two germline ends. CDR3 length: 14 amino acids. In nucleotides, the CDR3 is TGTGCCAGCAGTGAATCCCTATCCTACAATGAGCAGTTCTTC. Encoded protein: CASSESLSYNEQFF.

V usage is TRBV2 and J usage is TRBJ2-7; D is uncertain. The CDR3 length is 11 residues. Germline loops: CDR1 SNHLY, CDR2 FYNNEI. V was clipped by 5 bases and J by 0 bases, with 2 bases between them. The CDR3: CASSPSYEQYF. CDR3 in DNA: TGTGCCAGCAGTCCCTCCTACGAGCAGTACTTC.

This clone was detected only a few times. The chain is built from TRBV9 and TRBJ1-2; D is unclear. CDR1 SGDLS and CDR2 YYNGEE come from the germline V gene. V lost 1 base to trimming and J lost 8 bases, with 6 bases between them. This CDR3 contains 11 residues. In DNA form, the CDR3 reads TGTGCCAGCAGCGTAAATTACGGCTACACCTTC. Residues: CASSVNYGYTF.

The chain couples TRBV7-3 to TRBJ1-5, with D unresolved. V was trimmed by 3 bases and J by 0 bases, leaving 24 bases between them. Germline V gene sequence: CDR1 SGHTA, CDR2 FQGTGA. The CDR3 sequence is 20 residues long. The chain's CDR3 is CASSFKGKTGTISSNQPQHF. CDR3 nucleotide sequence: TGTGCCAGCAGCTTTAAAGGAAAAACTGGCACAATTAGTAGCAATCAGCCCCAGCATTTT.

V usage is TRBV28 and J usage is TRBJ1-5; TRBD1 might be the D (6 bases). With 10 bases removed from V and 4 bases from J, the gap between germline ends came to 14 bases. Germline V CDR1 and CDR2: MDHEN, SYDVKM. This CDR3 contains 13 residues. CDR3 nucleotide sequence: TGTGCCACTTACAGGGACTTAAATCAGCCCCAGCATTTT. This translates into CATYRDLNQPQHF.

As to this clone: This sample includes further DNA sequences coding for the same CDR3. The rearrangement joins TRBV9 to TRBJ2-1; D gene uncertain. The CDR3 runs 12 residues. Germline CDR1 is SGDLS and CDR2 is YYNGEE. V lost 2 bases and J 3 bases, leaving 3 bases between the germline ends. CDR3 sequence: CASSVGYNEQFF. The DNA for the CDR3 is TGTGCCAGCAGCGTGGGCTACAATGAGCAGTTCTTC.

This chain connects TRBV28 to TRBJ1-2; 8 nucleotides agree with TRBD1. CDR1 is MDHEN and CDR2 is SYDVKM in the germline V gene. The CDR3 loop spans 15 amino acids. With V trimmed by 0 bases and J by 7 bases, 7 bases remained unmatched. CDR3 protein: CASSLWGPDRVGYTF. In nucleotides, the CDR3 is TGTGCCAGCAGTTTATGGGGTCCGGACAGGGTTGGCTACACCTTC.

The chain employs TRBV19 and TRBJ2-2; a possible D gene is TRBD1 (5 bases). The CDR3 spans 16 residues. V was pared by 2 bases and J by 1 base, with 11 bases between. Per germline, CDR1 LNHDA and CDR2 SQIVND (reference sequence). The CDR3: CASSILSTVNTGELFF. The DNA of the CDR3 is TGTGCCAGTAGTATATTGTCGACAGTGAACACCGGGGAGCTGTTTTTT.

The chain carries TRBV7-9 and TRBJ1-2, with TRBD1 matching 11 bases. Germline V gives CDR1 SEHNR, CDR2 FQNEAQ (reference sequence). The ends lost 5 bases at V and 2 bases at J; junction bases unmatched: 10. This CDR3 spans 17 amino acids. In DNA, the CDR3 is TGTGCCAGCAGCCCGTGGACAGGGGGCGGTGGGAACTATGGCTACACCTTC. It yields the protein CASSPWTGGGGNYGYTF.

This chain joins TRBV7-2 and TRBJ2-7; D is ambiguous. The CDR3 totals 16 residues. The germline CDR1 and CDR2 sequences are SGHTA and FQGNSA. V was pared by 0 bases and J by 0 bases, with 12 bases between. The CDR3: CASSLAGRLSSYEQYF. CDR3 nucleotide sequence: TGTGCCAGCAGCTTAGCAGGGCGGTTGAGCTCCTACGAGCAGTACTTC.

This clone appeared a single time. The V and J genes are TRBV18 and TRBJ1-2, with 7 positions matching TRBD1. Trimming removed 3 bases from V and 9 bases from J; junction bases left unmatched: 13. Germline V gene lookup returns CDR1 KGHSH and CDR2 LQKENI. This CDR3 contains 15 residues. The CDR3 DNA is TGTGCCAGCTCACCTACTCCCGGGACAGAAAAGCGCTACACCTTC. It codes for CASSPTPGTEKRYTF.

This clone was seen a few times. The chain has TRBV2 and TRBJ2-7, with D uncertain. The V gene's germline CDR1 is SNHLY and CDR2 FYNNEI. The V gene lost 4 bases and the J gene lost 6 bases, with 7 bases spanning the gap. The CDR3 runs to 11 residues. CDR3 residues: CASSARLEQYF. The CDR3 DNA follows: TGTGCCAGCAGTGCTAGGCTCGAGCAGTACTTC.